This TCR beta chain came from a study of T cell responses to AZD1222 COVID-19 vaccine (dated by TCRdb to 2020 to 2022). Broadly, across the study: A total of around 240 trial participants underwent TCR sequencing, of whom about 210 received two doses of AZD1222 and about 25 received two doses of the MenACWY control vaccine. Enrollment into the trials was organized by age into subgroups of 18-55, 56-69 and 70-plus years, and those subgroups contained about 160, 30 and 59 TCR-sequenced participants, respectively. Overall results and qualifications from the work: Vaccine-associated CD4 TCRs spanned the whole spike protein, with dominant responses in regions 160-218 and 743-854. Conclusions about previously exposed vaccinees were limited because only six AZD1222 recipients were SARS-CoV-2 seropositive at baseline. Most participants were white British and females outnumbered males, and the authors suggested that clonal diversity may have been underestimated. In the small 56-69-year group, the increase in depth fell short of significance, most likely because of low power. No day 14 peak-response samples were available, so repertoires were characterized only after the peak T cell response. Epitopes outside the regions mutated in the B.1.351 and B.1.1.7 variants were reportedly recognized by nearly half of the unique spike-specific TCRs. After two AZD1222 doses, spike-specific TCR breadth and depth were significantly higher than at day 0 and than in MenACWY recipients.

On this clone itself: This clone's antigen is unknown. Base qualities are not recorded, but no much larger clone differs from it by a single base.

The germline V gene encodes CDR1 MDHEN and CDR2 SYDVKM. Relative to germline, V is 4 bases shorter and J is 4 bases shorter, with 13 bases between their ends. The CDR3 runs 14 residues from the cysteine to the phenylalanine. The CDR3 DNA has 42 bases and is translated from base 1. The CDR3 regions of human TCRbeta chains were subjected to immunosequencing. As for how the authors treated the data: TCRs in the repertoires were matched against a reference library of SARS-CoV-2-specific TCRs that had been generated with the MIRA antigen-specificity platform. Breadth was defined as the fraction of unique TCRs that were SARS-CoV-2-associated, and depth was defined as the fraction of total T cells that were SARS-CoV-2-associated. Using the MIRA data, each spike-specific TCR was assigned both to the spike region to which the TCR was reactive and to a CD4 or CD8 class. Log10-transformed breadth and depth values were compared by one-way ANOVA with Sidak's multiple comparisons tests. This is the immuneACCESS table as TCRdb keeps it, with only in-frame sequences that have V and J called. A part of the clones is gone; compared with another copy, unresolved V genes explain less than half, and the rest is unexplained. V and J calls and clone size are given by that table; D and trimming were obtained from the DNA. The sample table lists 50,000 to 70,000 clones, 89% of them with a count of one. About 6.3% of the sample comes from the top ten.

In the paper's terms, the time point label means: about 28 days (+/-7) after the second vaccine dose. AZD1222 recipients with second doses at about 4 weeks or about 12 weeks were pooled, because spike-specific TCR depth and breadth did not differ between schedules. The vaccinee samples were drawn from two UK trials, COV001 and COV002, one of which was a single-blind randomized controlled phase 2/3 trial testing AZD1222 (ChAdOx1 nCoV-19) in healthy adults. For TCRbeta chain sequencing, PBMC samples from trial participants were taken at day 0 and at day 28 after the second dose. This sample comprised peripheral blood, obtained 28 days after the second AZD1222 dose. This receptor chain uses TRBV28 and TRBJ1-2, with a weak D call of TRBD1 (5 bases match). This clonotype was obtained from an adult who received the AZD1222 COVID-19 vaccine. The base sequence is TGTGCCAGCAGTTCCGGGGGAAGTGGCTATGGCTACACCTTC. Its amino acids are CASSSGGSGYGYTF.